This is a list of T cell receptor beta chains from one sample in a study of T cell repertoires in cytomegalovirus infection. TCRdb re-analysed the reads in MiXCR, keeping a single row per CDR3 protein. The table shows 450,000 to 550,000 distinct CDR3 sequences, with 16% occurring only once. Sample: CD8+ T cells from PBMCs. These receptors were collected from a human donor in good health (CMV status not recorded). Some clones in this sample may be carry-over from other donors' samples. Both conserved end residues are part of each CDR3. Each record gives: V gene, D gene, clone size, J gene, CDR3 DNA, CDR3 protein. The D gene is left open where the match is weak. Part of the rows lack a size; the others show once, few, many or a class for expanded clones.

v_call: TRBV24-1; d_call: TRBD1; clone_size: few; j_call: TRBJ2-6; cdr3_nt: TGTGCCACCAGCCCCGGGACAGGGCCCCTCTCTGGGGCCAACGTCCTGACTTTC; cdr3_aa: CATSPGTGPLSGANVLTF
v_call: TRBV15; d_call: -; clone_size: few; j_call: TRBJ2-1; cdr3_nt: TGTGCCACCAGCAGAGCAATCTTTGGTGGGGATTACAATGAGCAGTTCTTC; cdr3_aa: CATSRAIFGGDYNEQFF
v_call: TRBV6-1; d_call: -; clone_size: many; j_call: TRBJ1-1; cdr3_nt: TGTGCCAGCAGTGAGTGGAACACTGAAGCTTTCTTT; cdr3_aa: CASSEWNTEAFF
v_call: TRBV4-1; d_call: -; clone_size: many; j_call: TRBJ2-7; cdr3_nt: TGCGCCAGCAGCCAAGACGGAAACTACGAGCAGTACTTC; cdr3_aa: CASSQDGNYEQYF
v_call: TRBV7-9; d_call: -; clone_size: once; j_call: TRBJ1-4; cdr3_nt: TGTGCCAGCAGCTCCGACAGGACAGAAAAACTGTTTTTT; cdr3_aa: CASSSDRTEKLFF
v_call: TRBV6-5; d_call: -; clone_size: -; j_call: TRBJ1-1; cdr3_nt: TGTGCCAGCAGTTACTCGCGGGACGGGGCTGAAGCTTTCTTT; cdr3_aa: CASSYSRDGAEAFF
v_call: TRBV11-2; d_call: TRBD2; clone_size: many; j_call: TRBJ2-5; cdr3_nt: TGTGCCAGCAGCCCGGGACTAGCGTTACTTCAAGAGACCCAGTACTTC; cdr3_aa: CASSPGLALLQETQYF
v_call: TRBV9; d_call: TRBD2; clone_size: once; j_call: TRBJ2-5; cdr3_nt: TGTGCCAGCAGCGGCGGGACTAGCGTCGGAGAGACCCAGTACTTC; cdr3_aa: CASSGGTSVGETQYF
v_call: TRBV28; d_call: TRBD1; clone_size: many; j_call: TRBJ2-1; cdr3_nt: TGTGCCAGCAGTCCGGTGGGACAGGGATACGGCAATGAGCAGTTCTTC; cdr3_aa: CASSPVGQGYGNEQFF
v_call: TRBV7-2; d_call: -; clone_size: many; j_call: TRBJ2-2; cdr3_nt: TGTGCCAGCAATCAGGGTGGGGGTGCCGGGGAGCTGTTTTTT; cdr3_aa: CASNQGGGAGELFF
v_call: TRBV27; d_call: TRBD1; clone_size: -; j_call: TRBJ2-4; cdr3_nt: TGTGCCAGCAGTGTCGACAGGGGCCTAGCCAAAAACATTCAGTACTTC; cdr3_aa: CASSVDRGLAKNIQYF
v_call: TRBV15; d_call: -; clone_size: few; j_call: TRBJ1-1; cdr3_nt: TGTGCCACCAGCAGAGAAAAGGGGCAAATCAACACTGAAGCTTTCTTT; cdr3_aa: CATSREKGQINTEAFF
v_call: TRBV6-6; d_call: -; clone_size: many; j_call: TRBJ2-5; cdr3_nt: TGTGCCAGCAGTTCTAACTTTCAAGAGACCCAGTACTTC; cdr3_aa: CASSSNFQETQYF
v_call: TRBV9; d_call: -; clone_size: -; j_call: TRBJ1-2; cdr3_nt: TGTGCCAGCAGCGTAGATGGGGGCTTCCTAGGCTACACCTTC; cdr3_aa: CASSVDGGFLGYTF
v_call: TRBV12-3/TRBV12-4; d_call: -; clone_size: many; j_call: TRBJ2-7; cdr3_nt: TGTGCCAGCAGTATCGCCGGGGGCTACGAGCAGTACTTC; cdr3_aa: CASSIAGGYEQYF
v_call: TRBV7-8; d_call: -; clone_size: many; j_call: TRBJ1-1; cdr3_nt: TGTGCCAGCAGCTTGGCCCCTCCGAACACTGAAGCTTTCTTT; cdr3_aa: CASSLAPPNTEAFF
v_call: TRBV12-3/TRBV12-4; d_call: -; clone_size: few; j_call: TRBJ1-6; cdr3_nt: TGTGCCAGCAGTTTATCGACAGCTTTTTGGTCACCCCTCCACTTT; cdr3_aa: CASSLSTAFWSPLHF
v_call: TRBV28; d_call: -; clone_size: few; j_call: TRBJ1-2; cdr3_nt: TGTGCCAGCAGTTTAAGGACGACAGCACTTTCTGGCTACACCTTC; cdr3_aa: CASSLRTTALSGYTF
v_call: TRBV10-3; d_call: TRBD1; clone_size: -; j_call: TRBJ2-1; cdr3_nt: TGTGCCATCAGTGAGTCGGGACAGACCAGCAATGAGCAGTTCTTC; cdr3_aa: CAISESGQTSNEQFF
v_call: TRBV10-3; d_call: TRBD2; clone_size: many; j_call: TRBJ2-1; cdr3_nt: TGTGCCATCAGTGACTCCACTAGCGGATCCTACAATGAGCAGTTCTTC; cdr3_aa: CAISDSTSGSYNEQFF
v_call: TRBV7-9; d_call: -; clone_size: many; j_call: TRBJ2-3; cdr3_nt: TGTGCCAGCAGCTTAGTATTTGGGATAACAGATACGCAGTATTTT; cdr3_aa: CASSLVFGITDTQYF
v_call: TRBV2; d_call: -; clone_size: few; j_call: TRBJ2-7; cdr3_nt: TGTGCCAGCCGGACAGCAAAATACGAGCAGTACTTC; cdr3_aa: CASRTAKYEQYF
v_call: TRBV7-7; d_call: TRBD2; clone_size: few; j_call: TRBJ2-3; cdr3_nt: TGTGCTAGCAGCCCAGAGCCAGCGGGGGGCACAGATACGCAGTATTTT; cdr3_aa: CASSPEPAGGTDTQYF
v_call: TRBV7-3; d_call: -; clone_size: many; j_call: TRBJ2-2; cdr3_nt: TGTGCCAGCAGCGAACCTAACACCGGGGAGCTGTTTTTT; cdr3_aa: CASSEPNTGELFF
v_call: TRBV27; d_call: -; clone_size: many; j_call: TRBJ2-7; cdr3_nt: TGTGCCAGCAGTTTAAGTAGCGCGATCTCCTACGAGCAGTACTTC; cdr3_aa: CASSLSSAISYEQYF
v_call: TRBV27; d_call: TRBD2; clone_size: -; j_call: TRBJ2-3; cdr3_nt: TGTGCCAGCAGTTTAGATGGTGTGCGAGGGAGGGCCCAAGATACGCAGTATTTT; cdr3_aa: CASSLDGVRGRAQDTQYF
v_call: TRBV6-6; d_call: -; clone_size: few; j_call: TRBJ1-3; cdr3_nt: TGTGCCAGCAGTTACTCGATTCGGAGGGAGCTCTCTGGAAACACCATATATTTT; cdr3_aa: CASSYSIRRELSGNTIYF
v_call: TRBV9; d_call: -; clone_size: few; j_call: TRBJ1-2; cdr3_nt: TGTGCCAGCAGCCCGGAGGGGACCTATGGCTACACCTTC; cdr3_aa: CASSPEGTYGYTF
v_call: TRBV27; d_call: -; clone_size: few; j_call: TRBJ2-7; cdr3_nt: TGTGCCAGCAGTTTATGGGGACGCTTC; cdr3_aa: CASSLWGRF
v_call: TRBV3-1; d_call: -; clone_size: few; j_call: TRBJ2-3; cdr3_nt: TGTGCCAGCAGCCAAGTTTCGGATACGCAGTATTTT; cdr3_aa: CASSQVSDTQYF
v_call: TRBV7-9; d_call: -; clone_size: many; j_call: TRBJ1-3; cdr3_nt: TGTGCCAGCGAGGGGACTGGAAACACCATATATTTT; cdr3_aa: CASEGTGNTIYF
v_call: TRBV12-3/TRBV12-4; d_call: TRBD2; clone_size: many; j_call: TRBJ2-3; cdr3_nt: TGTGCCAGCAGTTTAGCCGAAAAGACTCCAGGGAGGGCAGATACGCAGTATTTT; cdr3_aa: CASSLAEKTPGRADTQYF
v_call: TRBV19; d_call: -; clone_size: many; j_call: TRBJ1-4; cdr3_nt: TGTGCCAGTAGGGCCCCAGGGGCGTCTAATGAAAAACTGTTTTTT; cdr3_aa: CASRAPGASNEKLFF
v_call: TRBV7-7; d_call: -; clone_size: -; j_call: TRBJ1-5; cdr3_nt: TGTGCCAGCAGCCCCCGCTTCGGCCAGCCCCAGCATTTT; cdr3_aa: CASSPRFGQPQHF
v_call: TRBV5-1; d_call: -; clone_size: many; j_call: TRBJ2-3; cdr3_nt: TGCGCCAGCAGCCTTCTGGAAACAGGGAGCACAGATACGCAGTATTTT; cdr3_aa: CASSLLETGSTDTQYF
v_call: TRBV7-9; d_call: -; clone_size: many; j_call: TRBJ2-7; cdr3_nt: TGTTCCTTGGACGAGCAGTACTTC; cdr3_aa: CSLDEQYF
v_call: TRBV23-1; d_call: TRBD1; clone_size: many; j_call: TRBJ1-5; cdr3_nt: TGCGCCAGCAGTCGACCCTTTTCCACCGGGACAGGGTGCTCTAGCTCACAGCAGCCCCAGCATTTT; cdr3_aa: CASSRPFSTGTGCSSSQQPQHF
v_call: TRBV5-6; d_call: -; clone_size: -; j_call: TRBJ2-3; cdr3_nt: TGTGCCAGCAGCTTCCGCCAGCCAGATACGCAGTATTTT; cdr3_aa: CASSFRQPDTQYF
v_call: TRBV7-9; d_call: -; clone_size: few; j_call: TRBJ2-7; cdr3_nt: TGTGCCAGCAGCTTAGCTACGGGCGACGAGCAGTACTTC; cdr3_aa: CASSLATGDEQYF
v_call: TRBV4-2; d_call: -; clone_size: many; j_call: TRBJ2-1; cdr3_nt: TGTGCCAGCAGCCTGAGGAGTGGATACAATGAGCAGTTCTTC; cdr3_aa: CASSLRSGYNEQFF
v_call: TRBV13; d_call: TRBD2; clone_size: -; j_call: TRBJ2-3; cdr3_nt: TGTGCCAGCAGCTTAGGGGGACTAGCAGAAGATACGCAGTATTTT; cdr3_aa: CASSLGGLAEDTQYF
v_call: TRBV24-1; d_call: TRBD2; clone_size: few; j_call: TRBJ2-5; cdr3_nt: TGTGCCACCAGTGATACTAGCGGGAGGGCCGTGGAGACCCAGTACTTC; cdr3_aa: CATSDTSGRAVETQYF
v_call: TRBV3-1; d_call: -; clone_size: few; j_call: TRBJ2-3; cdr3_nt: TGTGCCAGCAGCCAAGACCCAGCGGGCGTCACAGATACGCAGTATTTT; cdr3_aa: CASSQDPAGVTDTQYF
v_call: TRBV19; d_call: -; clone_size: -; j_call: TRBJ1-2; cdr3_nt: TGTGCCAGTAGTCCTTGGACAGAAGGGGACTATGGCTACACCTTC; cdr3_aa: CASSPWTEGDYGYTF
v_call: TRBV10-2; d_call: -; clone_size: -; j_call: TRBJ1-6; cdr3_nt: TGCGCCAGCAGTGAGGGTGGGACTACACCCCTCCACTTT; cdr3_aa: CASSEGGTTPLHF
v_call: TRBV29-1; d_call: -; clone_size: few; j_call: TRBJ1-1; cdr3_nt: TGCAGCGTTGAACCGGGACGGATGAACACTGAAGCTTTCTTT; cdr3_aa: CSVEPGRMNTEAFF
v_call: TRBV27; d_call: -; clone_size: few; j_call: TRBJ2-7; cdr3_nt: TGTGCCAGCAGTTTATTCCCTCGGGCACAGGACTCCTACGAGCAGTACTTC; cdr3_aa: CASSLFPRAQDSYEQYF
v_call: TRBV7-9; d_call: -; clone_size: many; j_call: TRBJ2-3; cdr3_nt: TGTGCCAGCAGATCCCCCATTGGCACAGATACGCAGTATTTT; cdr3_aa: CASRSPIGTDTQYF
v_call: TRBV7-3; d_call: -; clone_size: many; j_call: TRBJ1-1; cdr3_nt: TGTGCCAGCAGCTTACAAGGTCCTAGCACTGAAGCTTTCTTT; cdr3_aa: CASSLQGPSTEAFF
v_call: TRBV12-5; d_call: TRBD1; clone_size: many; j_call: TRBJ1-1; cdr3_nt: TGTGCTAGTGGTTTGGTACAATCGGGGGGTCGGAAACAGGGGATTGGGACTGAAGCTTTCTTT; cdr3_aa: CASGLVQSGGRKQGIGTEAFF
v_call: TRBV6-1; d_call: TRBD1; clone_size: few; j_call: TRBJ1-1; cdr3_nt: TGTGCCAGCAGTGAAGGGGCAGGGGGTATGAACACTGAAGCTTTCTTT; cdr3_aa: CASSEGAGGMNTEAFF
v_call: TRBV4-1; d_call: TRBD1; clone_size: -; j_call: TRBJ2-1; cdr3_nt: TGCGCCAGCAGCCAAGCCGGGACAGGGTTGAATGAGCAGTTCTTC; cdr3_aa: CASSQAGTGLNEQFF
v_call: TRBV7-9; d_call: TRBD2; clone_size: many; j_call: TRBJ2-1; cdr3_nt: TGTGCCAGCAGCCCCGATTCTAGCGGGAGTCCCACCGATGAGCAGTTCTTC; cdr3_aa: CASSPDSSGSPTDEQFF
v_call: TRBV24-1; d_call: TRBD1; clone_size: -; j_call: TRBJ2-3; cdr3_nt: TGTGCCACCAGTGATCGTGACAGGGGCAGCACAGATACGCAGTATTTT; cdr3_aa: CATSDRDRGSTDTQYF
v_call: TRBV10-3; d_call: -; clone_size: few; j_call: TRBJ2-7; cdr3_nt: TGTGCCATCAGTGAGTCGAGGGGCTTTTCCTACGAGCAGTACTTC; cdr3_aa: CAISESRGFSYEQYF